Listed below are T cell receptor beta chains from one sample, sequenced in a study. A single record per CDR3 protein comes from TCRdb applying MiXCR to the RT-PCR reads. The sample includes more than 550,000 distinct CDR3 sequences, over 12% of them seen just once. The specimen was memory CD4+ T cells from blood. The receptors here all came from a female donor in good health, serving as a healthy control. CDR3s leave out the opening cysteine and the closing phenylalanine or tryptophan. Fields, in order: J gene, V gene, CDR3 protein.

>TRBJ2-1|TRBV5-1
ASSSAGSNNEQF
>TRBJ2-1|TRBV28
ASSWTGLYRQF
>TRBJ2-1|TRBV12-3/TRBV12-4
ASSYSGTGQF
>TRBJ2-1|TRBV11-2
ASSLNRVYNEQF
>TRBJ2-2|TRBV27
ASSLWSDRGTGELF
>TRBJ1-2|TRBV29-1
SVGQGDGYT
>TRBJ1-6|TRBV12-3/TRBV12-4
ASSFTPTGGTLH
>TRBJ2-7|TRBV12-3/TRBV12-4
ASRLSGTTYEQY
>TRBJ2-3|TRBV7-3
ASSSGLARDTQY
>TRBJ2-7|TRBV10-3
AIGDSLTYEQY
>TRBJ2-7|TRBV20-1
SAPNPTLGNYEQY
>TRBJ1-5|TRBV29-1
SVTAPNQPQH
>TRBJ2-7|TRBV20-1
SAPRETSGAPQY
>TRBJ1-2|TRBV15
ATSRGQMQNYGYT
>TRBJ1-2|TRBV20-1
SAGPDYGYT
>TRBJ1-2|TRBV5-6
ASSLRTAGYGYT
>TRBJ1-4|TRBV7-9
ASSQGQGLEKLF
>TRBJ1-6|TRBV5-1
ASSRTRRDSPLH
>TRBJ2-4|TRBV4-1
ASSQARVGLAGAENIQY
>TRBJ1-2|TRBV6-1
ASSEEIDYGYT
>TRBJ1-3|TRBV6-1
ASSRERTDGNTIY
>TRBJ2-4|TRBV6-2/TRBV6-3
ASSQPTSGGGNIQY
>TRBJ1-3|TRBV6-1
ASSEIPGASGNTIY
>TRBJ1-5|TRBV6-2/TRBV6-3
ASSYSAGNQPQH
>TRBJ1-5|TRBV19
ASTSTGHGNQPQH
>TRBJ1-3|TRBV4-3
ASSSRSGGSGNTIY
>TRBJ1-4|TRBV20-1
SARADGLSEKLF
>TRBJ1-6|TRBV7-6
ASSPGFYNSPLH
>TRBJ2-7|TRBV6-5
ASTKTSGSGEQY
>TRBJ2-5|TRBV20-1
SARTGLAGFQETQY
>TRBJ1-5|TRBV7-2
ASSLVAGDNQPQH
>TRBJ1-2|TRBV7-2
ASSLQGAFGYT
>TRBJ1-2|TRBV28
ASSSGTGLLVYGYT
>TRBJ1-4|TRBV7-2
ASSLGLGAGANEKLF
>TRBJ1-2|TRBV24-1
ATSGLDRGYGYT
>TRBJ1-4|TRBV10-3
AISESTGEGEKLF
>TRBJ1-1|TRBV6-2/TRBV6-3
ASGTALQNTEAF
>TRBJ2-1|TRBV29-1
SATPGHEQF
>TRBJ2-1|TRBV2
ASSDRQGAFDEQF
>TRBJ1-2|TRBV5-1
ASSLQGGDYGYT
>TRBJ2-4|TRBV24-1
ATSDLAFGAKNIQY
>TRBJ1-6|TRBV28
AVTTGTGHSPLH
>TRBJ1-2|TRBV12-3/TRBV12-4
ASSLGTLNYGYT